The rows below give T cell receptor beta chains drawn from one sample of a study of T cells in Graves' hyperthyroidism and ophthalmopathy. Using its own MiXCR run on the multiplex PCR reads, TCRdb lists one record per CDR3 protein. The sample yields hundreds of thousands of distinct CDR3 sequences, roughly 17% seen once. The sample consisted of blood. Source of these receptors: a woman under 40 with Graves' hyperthyroidism. Both conserved end residues are part of each CDR3. The order of the fields is clone size, J gene, V gene, CDR3 length, D gene, CDR3 protein, CDR3 DNA. A D gene is named only where the DNA matches it firmly. A clone size is listed for some rows: how often the clone was seen (once, few, many), or a class if it is expanded.

size: NA
J: TRBJ2-5
V: TRBV25-1
length: 13
D: NA
CDR3: CASRGTQQETQYF
DNA: TGTGCCAGTCGCGGGACGCAACAAGAGACCCAGTACTTC

size: NA
J: TRBJ2-7
V: TRBV30
length: 13
D: NA
CDR3: CAWSRREVYEQYF
DNA: TGTGCCTGGAGTCGGAGGGAAGTCTACGAGCAGTACTTC

size: few
J: TRBJ2-7
V: TRBV12-3/TRBV12-4
length: 14
D: TRBD1
CDR3: CASIRDRVSYEQYF
DNA: TGTGCCAGCATCCGGGACAGGGTTTCTTACGAGCAGTACTTC

size: few
J: TRBJ1-6
V: TRBV3-1
length: 14
D: NA
CDR3: CASSQEQGASPLHF
DNA: TGTGCCAGCAGCCAAGAGCAGGGCGCTTCACCCCTCCACTTT

size: many
J: TRBJ2-1
V: TRBV27
length: 20
D: TRBD2
CDR3: CASSIRGRGVAGGPRNEQFF
DNA: TGTGCCAGCAGTATCAGGGGGCGTGGGGTAGCGGGAGGGCCGCGCAATGAGCAGTTCTTC

size: many
J: TRBJ2-1
V: TRBV7-2
length: 13
D: NA
CDR3: CASSSERWGEQFF
DNA: TGTGCCAGCAGCAGCGAACGGTGGGGTGAGCAGTTCTTC

size: few
J: TRBJ2-3
V: TRBV7-2
length: 14
D: NA
CDR3: CASRSGYSTDTQYF
DNA: TGTGCCAGCAGGAGCGGGTATAGCACAGATACGCAGTATTTT

size: many
J: TRBJ2-1
V: TRBV13
length: 14
D: NA
CDR3: CASSLAGANNEQFF
DNA: TGTGCCAGCAGCTTAGCGGGGGCCAACAATGAGCAGTTCTTC

size: few
J: TRBJ2-7
V: TRBV12-3/TRBV12-4
length: 14
D: NA
CDR3: CASSPARAGYEQYF
DNA: TGTGCCAGCAGTCCCGCGAGGGCAGGGTACGAGCAGTACTTC

size: NA
J: TRBJ1-5
V: TRBV20-1
length: 14
D: TRBD1
CDR3: CSVYGDRSNQPQHF
DNA: TGCAGTGTGTACGGGGACAGAAGCAATCAGCCCCAGCATTTT

size: many
J: TRBJ2-7
V: TRBV7-2
length: 17
D: TRBD2
CDR3: CASSLAAVAGAPYEQYF
DNA: TGTGCCAGCAGCTTAGCGGCGGTAGCGGGGGCTCCTTACGAGCAGTACTTC

size: NA
J: TRBJ2-3
V: TRBV12-3/TRBV12-4
length: 14
D: NA
CDR3: CASSLLLSSDTQYF
DNA: TGTGCCAGCAGTTTACTGCTTAGTTCAGATACGCAGTATTTT

size: many
J: TRBJ2-2
V: TRBV5-1
length: 14
D: NA
CDR3: CASKKWPNTGELFF
DNA: TGCGCCAGTAAAAAGTGGCCGAACACCGGGGAGCTGTTTTTT

size: NA
J: TRBJ2-3
V: TRBV30
length: 17
D: NA
CDR3: CAWAGYAVGTSTDTQYF
DNA: TGTGCCTGGGCCGGCTACGCAGTAGGAACTAGCACAGATACGCAGTATTTT

size: many
J: TRBJ2-7
V: TRBV12-3/TRBV12-4
length: 15
D: TRBD2
CDR3: CASSSLSGSHHEQYF
DNA: TGTGCCAGCAGTTCCCTGAGCGGGAGTCACCACGAGCAGTACTTC

size: NA
J: TRBJ2-6
V: TRBV5-6
length: 16
D: NA
CDR3: CASSLIGGTGANVLTF
DNA: TGTGCCAGCAGCTTGATCGGGGGAACAGGGGCCAACGTCCTGACTTTC

size: many
J: TRBJ2-1
V: TRBV20-1
length: 16
D: NA
CDR3: CSATTGLSGAYNEQFF
DNA: TGCAGTGCCACTACCGGACTGTCAGGTGCTTACAATGAGCAGTTCTTC

size: NA
J: TRBJ2-3
V: TRBV7-9
length: 16
D: TRBD2
CDR3: CASSLGDGRIFDTQYF
DNA: TGTGCCAGCAGCTTAGGTGACGGGAGGATCTTTGATACGCAGTATTTT

size: many
J: TRBJ2-3
V: TRBV7-9
length: 15
D: TRBD2
CDR3: CASSPGSGVTDTQYF
DNA: TGTGCCAGCAGCCCCGGGAGCGGGGTTACAGATACGCAGTATTTT

size: many
J: TRBJ2-3
V: TRBV6-1
length: 16
D: NA
CDR3: CASGRGLGESTDTQYF
DNA: TGTGCCAGCGGCCGAGGACTGGGAGAGAGCACAGATACGCAGTATTTT

size: few
J: TRBJ1-2
V: TRBV5-1
length: 13
D: NA
CDR3: CASSLRSGLGYTF
DNA: TGCGCCAGCAGCTTGCGGAGTGGGCTGGGCTACACCTTC

size: few
J: TRBJ2-7
V: TRBV30
length: 16
D: NA
CDR3: CASETPPGLTSGEQYF
DNA: TGTGCCAGTGAAACCCCGCCGGGTCTAACTTCGGGGGAGCAGTACTTC

size: many
J: TRBJ2-1
V: TRBV18
length: 14
D: TRBD2
CDR3: CASSSGGGYNEQFF
DNA: TGTGCCAGCTCATCGGGGGGTGGATACAATGAGCAGTTCTTC

size: NA
J: TRBJ2-5
V: TRBV30
length: 14
D: TRBD1
CDR3: CAWSAGTGDETQYF
DNA: TGTGCCTGGAGTGCCGGGACAGGGGACGAGACCCAGTACTTC

size: NA
J: TRBJ2-1
V: TRBV12-3/TRBV12-4
length: 14
D: TRBD2
CDR3: CAGRNSGSRNEQFF
DNA: TGTGCCGGCAGGAATAGCGGGAGTAGGAATGAGCAGTTCTTC

size: NA
J: TRBJ1-1
V: TRBV19
length: 14
D: TRBD1
CDR3: CASSIGGGDTEAFF
DNA: TGTGCCAGTAGTATAGGAGGGGGCGACACTGAAGCTTTCTTT

size: NA
J: TRBJ2-7
V: TRBV18
length: 15
D: NA
CDR3: CASSPQPGRTYAQYF
DNA: TGTGCCAGCTCACCTCAGCCGGGACGGACCTACGCGCAGTACTTC

size: many
J: TRBJ1-1
V: TRBV28
length: 12
D: NA
CDR3: CASSLAATEAFF
DNA: TGTGCCAGCAGTTTAGCGGCGACTGAAGCTTTCTTT

size: NA
J: TRBJ2-1
V: TRBV29-1
length: 15
D: NA
CDR3: CSVEGGTISYNEQFF
DNA: TGCAGCGTTGAAGGTGGCACTATATCCTACAATGAGCAGTTCTTC

size: many
J: TRBJ2-7
V: TRBV13
length: 15
D: TRBD1
CDR3: CASSFQGAGSYEQYF
DNA: TGTGCCAGCAGCTTTCAGGGGGCAGGATCCTACGAGCAGTACTTC

size: NA
J: TRBJ2-2
V: TRBV16
length: 15
D: NA
CDR3: CASAIGTPNTGELFF
DNA: TGTGCCAGCGCCATCGGGACACCGAACACCGGGGAGCTGTTTTTT

size: many
J: TRBJ2-1
V: TRBV27
length: 16
D: TRBD1
CDR3: CASSSRDRGVDNEQFF
DNA: TGTGCCAGCAGTTCCCGGGACAGGGGGGTGGACAATGAGCAGTTCTTC

size: many
J: TRBJ2-7
V: TRBV2
length: 15
D: TRBD1
CDR3: CASSPRDRDPLEQYF
DNA: TGTGCCAGCAGTCCAAGGGACAGGGATCCTCTCGAGCAGTACTTC

size: few
J: TRBJ2-1
V: TRBV20-1
length: 14
D: TRBD1
CDR3: CSAAGQGRAGEQFF
DNA: TGCAGTGCCGCGGGACAGGGGCGGGCGGGTGAGCAGTTCTTC

size: NA
J: TRBJ2-3
V: TRBV6-6
length: 14
D: TRBD2
CDR3: CASSYGGSADTQYF
DNA: TGTGCCAGCAGTTACGGCGGGAGCGCAGATACGCAGTATTTT

size: NA
J: TRBJ2-1
V: TRBV27
length: 15
D: TRBD2
CDR3: CASSILGLAYNEQFF
DNA: TGTGCCAGCAGTATCCTAGGACTAGCCTACAATGAGCAGTTCTTC

size: many
J: TRBJ1-6
V: TRBV20-1
length: 15
D: TRBD1
CDR3: CSATTTGIGNSPLHF
DNA: TGCAGTGCGACCACGACAGGGATCGGGAATTCACCCCTCCACTTT

size: few
J: TRBJ2-7
V: TRBV28
length: 13
D: NA
CDR3: CASSFRVTYEQYF
DNA: TGTGCCAGCAGTTTCCGAGTAACCTACGAGCAGTACTTC

size: few
J: TRBJ2-7
V: TRBV24-1
length: 14
D: TRBD1
CDR3: CATSGPGGSYEQYF
DNA: TGTGCCACCAGTGGGCCAGGGGGCTCCTACGAGCAGTACTTC

size: NA
J: TRBJ1-2
V: TRBV11-2
length: 15
D: NA
CDR3: CASSPGTEETYGYTF
DNA: TGTGCCAGCAGCCCAGGGACGGAGGAGACCTATGGCTACACCTTC

size: NA
J: TRBJ2-3
V: TRBV19
length: 15
D: NA
CDR3: CASSTGIGPADTQYF
DNA: TGTGCCAGTAGCACCGGAATAGGGCCAGCAGATACGCAGTATTTT

size: few
J: TRBJ2-1
V: TRBV29-1
length: 11
D: NA
CDR3: CSVEMGDEQFF
DNA: TGCAGCGTTGAAATGGGGGATGAGCAGTTCTTC

size: NA
J: TRBJ2-1
V: TRBV6-6
length: 15
D: NA
CDR3: CASSYLAGFGNEQFF
DNA: TGTGCCAGCAGTTACTTGGCAGGGTTTGGGAATGAGCAGTTCTTC

size: NA
J: TRBJ2-3
V: TRBV9
length: 14
D: TRBD2
CDR3: CASSASSGADTQYF
DNA: TGTGCCAGCAGCGCCTCTAGCGGAGCAGATACGCAGTATTTT

size: NA
J: TRBJ2-7
V: TRBV6-1
length: 13
D: NA
CDR3: CASSQTKLGEQYF
DNA: TGTGCCAGCAGTCAGACTAAATTGGGCGAGCAGTACTTC

size: few
J: TRBJ2-1
V: TRBV7-6
length: 13
D: TRBD2
CDR3: CASGPGLVYEQFF
DNA: TGTGCCAGTGGACCGGGACTAGTCTATGAGCAGTTCTTC

size: many
J: TRBJ2-7
V: TRBV7-2
length: 15
D: TRBD1
CDR3: CASSFRTGITGEQYF
DNA: TGTGCCAGCAGCTTCCGGACAGGGATTACAGGCGAGCAGTACTTC

size: NA
J: TRBJ2-5
V: TRBV29-1
length: 12
D: TRBD2
CDR3: CSAGGVQETQYF
DNA: TGCAGCGCGGGGGGGGTCCAAGAGACCCAGTACTTC

size: many
J: TRBJ2-5
V: TRBV12-3/TRBV12-4
length: 14
D: TRBD2
CDR3: CASRSGRAGETQYF
DNA: TGTGCCAGCCGGAGCGGGAGGGCCGGAGAGACCCAGTACTTC

size: many
J: TRBJ2-7
V: TRBV5-4
length: 13
D: NA
CDR3: CASSLSPPYEQYF
DNA: TGTGCCAGCAGCTTATCACCCCCCTACGAGCAGTACTTC

size: many
J: TRBJ2-7
V: TRBV20-1
length: 14
D: TRBD1
CDR3: CSASNPGQLYEQYF
DNA: TGCAGTGCTAGTAACCCGGGACAGCTTTACGAGCAGTACTTC

size: NA
J: TRBJ1-4
V: TRBV2
length: 12
D: NA
CDR3: CASSEPGEKLFF
DNA: TGTGCCAGCAGTGAACCGGGTGAAAAACTGTTTTTT

size: NA
J: TRBJ1-5
V: TRBV20-1
length: 17
D: TRBD1
CDR3: CSAEGGGTDYSNQPQHF
DNA: TGCAGTGCCGAGGGGGGGGGGACAGACTATAGCAATCAGCCCCAGCATTTT

size: few
J: TRBJ2-1
V: TRBV5-4
length: 15
D: TRBD2
CDR3: CASSIRLAPYNEQFF
DNA: TGTGCCAGCAGCATCCGACTAGCGCCATACAATGAGCAGTTCTTC